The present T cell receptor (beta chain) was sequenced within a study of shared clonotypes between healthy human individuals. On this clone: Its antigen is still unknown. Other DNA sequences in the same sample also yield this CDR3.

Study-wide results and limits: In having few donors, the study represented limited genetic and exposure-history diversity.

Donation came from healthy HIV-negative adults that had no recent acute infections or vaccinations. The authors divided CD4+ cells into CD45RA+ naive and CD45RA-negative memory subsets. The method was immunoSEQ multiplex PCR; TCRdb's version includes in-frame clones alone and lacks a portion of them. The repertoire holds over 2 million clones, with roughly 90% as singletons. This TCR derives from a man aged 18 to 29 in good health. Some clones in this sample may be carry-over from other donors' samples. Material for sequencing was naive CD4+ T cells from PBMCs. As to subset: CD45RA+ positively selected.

The CDR3 region is CASSVGPGEKLFF. The CDR3 coding sequence is TGTGCCAGCAGCGTAGGCCCCGGTGAAAAACTGTTTTTT. The V call is TRBV9, the J call TRBJ1-4; D not resolved. This CDR3 is built from 13 residues. V lost 0 bases, J lost 7 bases, and 7 bases lay in between. Germline-derived CDR1 and CDR2 are SGDLS and YYNGEE.